A selection of T cell receptor beta chains follows, all from one sample in a study of cytomegalovirus exposure and HLA in healthy donors. This table comes from immunoSEQ multiplex PCR, and its TCRdb copy is limited to in-frame clones, with some not included. The data show some 150,000 clones, with less than 85% seen just once and approximately 4.5% held by the top ten. The sequenced material came from PBMCs. The receptors derive from a middle-aged man in good health and CMV-seronegative. The conserved cysteine and the conserved F or W are not part of the CDR3 here. Clone size appears in some rows only: once, few, many, or a class for an expanded clone.

AITLRPTREGEAF TRBJ1-1 TRBV10-3 -
ATLQTGGYEQY TRBJ2-7 TRBV7-2 few
ASSLARKTQY TRBJ2-5 TRBV7-9 once
ASSPGTGGVNGYT TRBJ1-2 TRBV5-1 once
ASSLDGAWEQY TRBJ2-5 TRBV13 -
ASSLGASGLHQETQY TRBJ2-5 TRBV7-8 -
ASSPTLGVLGGDTEAF TRBJ1-1 TRBV7-2 few
ASSEYRGITGELF TRBJ2-2 TRBV2 -
ASSSGPNYGYT TRBJ1-2 TRBV5-1 -
ASSYRSSYNSPLH TRBJ1-6 TRBV6-5 once
ASSEGQGIAETQY TRBJ2-5 TRBV7-6 few
SVVERARYEQY TRBJ2-7 TRBV29-1 -
AWGGQAVAGELF TRBJ2-2 TRBV30 few
ASSDQGQGPTYEQY TRBJ2-7 TRBV6-4 few
ASSLAGTGDYEQY TRBJ2-7 TRBV5-1 few
ATSRDPGGLDEQY TRBJ2-7 TRBV15 once
AWSGDRSYEQY TRBJ2-7 TRBV30 once
ASSQDTENEQF TRBJ2-1 TRBV4-3 -
ASSLYGGAGQETQY TRBJ2-5 TRBV7-2 -
AISSGQLGNTIY TRBJ1-3 TRBV10-3 -
ASSFPGGGTAF TRBJ1-1 TRBV6-5 -
ASSTFGGRTEAF TRBJ1-1 TRBV19 -
ASSALAGGTLDTQY TRBJ2-3 TRBV9 -
ASSLAPREQETQY TRBJ2-5 TRBV7-9 -
ASSLDSLSGNTIY TRBJ1-3 TRBV5-4 -
AINSLRGYT TRBJ1-2 TRBV10-3 -
ASLQGGGGYT TRBJ1-2 TRBV19 few
ASSHRTFQREH TRBJ1-5 TRBV7-4 -
ASSSGRGSGVLT TRBJ2-6 TRBV7-2 -
ASSEEQGWGEQY TRBJ2-7 TRBV6-1 once
ASSYGQSNTGELF TRBJ2-2 TRBV6-5 -
AWIFDAVDTIY TRBJ1-3 TRBV30 -
ASSSDQPQH TRBJ1-5 TRBV2 -
AWSLILGTATGELF TRBJ2-2 TRBV30 -
ASTLLGLSNTEAF TRBJ1-1 TRBV6-6 -
ASSSGGLSYNEQF TRBJ2-1 TRBV2 -
ASSVSGFNTEAF TRBJ1-1 TRBV5-1 -
ASSLATTNEKLF TRBJ1-4 TRBV28 -
ASSLALNSGSSDTQY TRBJ2-3 TRBV7-9 -
ASSWGQATNTYEQY TRBJ2-7 TRBV7-9 once
ASSTPGPGGSETQY TRBJ2-5 TRBV19 -
ASSFEFSGNTIY TRBJ1-3 TRBV28 -
ASSSGLAGYEQY TRBJ2-7 TRBV5-4 -
ASSYEGVHGYT TRBJ1-2 TRBV6-1 -
ASSDPVMTGEGYT TRBJ1-2 TRBV4-1 few
ASSTSGGYNEQF TRBJ2-1 TRBV5-6 -
ASSNQGITYGYT TRBJ1-2 TRBV19 -
ASSYLGLAQEQY TRBJ2-7 TRBV6-6 -
ASSESGGQETQY TRBJ2-5 TRBV9 once
ASSEIWDREHNEQF TRBJ2-1 TRBV6-1 -
ASSVGGGNEQF TRBJ2-1 TRBV9 -
ASKNRGRAEAF TRBJ1-1 TRBV6-5 -
ASYGSTTLEKLF TRBJ1-4 TRBV2 -
SVEDRAYEQY TRBJ2-7 TRBV29-1 -
AWSVRTPLNSGNTIY TRBJ1-3 TRBV30 -
ASDHRESDTQY TRBJ2-3 TRBV6-1 few
TSSPKAIRASGYLSYEQY TRBJ2-7 TRBV1 -